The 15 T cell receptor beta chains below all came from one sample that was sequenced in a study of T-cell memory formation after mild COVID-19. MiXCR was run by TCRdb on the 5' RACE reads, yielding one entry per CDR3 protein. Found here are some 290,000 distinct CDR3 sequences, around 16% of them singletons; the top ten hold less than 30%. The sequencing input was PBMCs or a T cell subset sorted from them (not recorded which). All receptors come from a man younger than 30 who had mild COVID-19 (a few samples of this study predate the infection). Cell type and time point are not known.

CDR3 protein: CASSPQGGRSEQYF. The CDR3 DNA follows: TGCGCCAGCAGCCCCCAGGGGGGGCGGAGCGAGCAGTACTTC. The gene calls are TRBV4-1 and TRBJ2-7; D assignment may be TRBD1 or TRBD2 (7 bases each). Germline V gives CDR1 MGHRA, CDR2 YSYEKL. V was cut by 4 bases and J by 6 bases, with 16 bases left in between. The CDR3 contains 14 residues.

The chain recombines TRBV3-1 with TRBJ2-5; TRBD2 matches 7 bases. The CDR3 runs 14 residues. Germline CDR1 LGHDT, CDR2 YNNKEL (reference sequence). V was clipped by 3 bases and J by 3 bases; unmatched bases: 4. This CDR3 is CASSQGGVEETQYF. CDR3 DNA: TGTGCCAGCAGCCAGGGGGGGGTGGAAGAGACCCAGTACTTC.

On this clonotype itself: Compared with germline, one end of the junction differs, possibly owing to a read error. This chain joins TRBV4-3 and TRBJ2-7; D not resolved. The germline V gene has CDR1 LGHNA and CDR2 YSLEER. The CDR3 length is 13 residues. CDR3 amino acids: CVSSQDLMYEQYF. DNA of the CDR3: TGCGTCAGCAGCCAAGATTTAATGTACGAGCAGTACTTC.

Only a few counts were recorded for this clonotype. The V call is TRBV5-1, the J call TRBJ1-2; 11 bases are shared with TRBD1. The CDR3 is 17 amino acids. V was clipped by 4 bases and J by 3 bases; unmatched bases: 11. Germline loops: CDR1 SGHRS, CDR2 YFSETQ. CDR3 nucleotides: TGCGCCAGCAGCCTAGGACAGGGGGCCCGCCGACACTATGGCTACACCTTC. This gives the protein CASSLGQGARRHYGYTF. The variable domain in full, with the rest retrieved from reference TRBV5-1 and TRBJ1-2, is KAGVTQTPRYLIKTRGQQVTLSCSPISGHRSVSWYQQTPGQGLQFLFEYFSETQRNKGNFPGRFSGRQFSNSRSEMNVSTLELGDSALYLCASSLGQGARRHYGYTFGSGTRLTVV.

CDR3 DNA: TGTGCCAGCAGTTTAAACAGGGGGGATTTTATGAACACTGAAGCTTTCTTT. Protein sequence: CASSLNRGDFMNTEAFF. This chain links TRBV12-3 or TRBV12-4 with TRBJ1-1; 8 bases align to TRBD1. J gave up 0 bases and V 2 bases, and 8 bases lay outside the gene matches. The CDR3 covers 17 residues.

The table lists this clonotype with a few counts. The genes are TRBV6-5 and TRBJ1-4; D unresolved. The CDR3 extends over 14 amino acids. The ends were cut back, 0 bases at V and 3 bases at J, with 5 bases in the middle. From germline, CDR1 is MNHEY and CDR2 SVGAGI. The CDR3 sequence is CASSYSAANEKLFF. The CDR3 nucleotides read TGTGCCAGCAGTTACTCGGCAGCTAATGAAAAACTGTTTTTT.

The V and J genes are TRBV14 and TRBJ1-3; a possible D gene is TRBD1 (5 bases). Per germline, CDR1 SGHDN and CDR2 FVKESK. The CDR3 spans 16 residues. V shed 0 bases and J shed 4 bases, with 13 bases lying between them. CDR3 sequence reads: CASSQDTGTEGNTIYF. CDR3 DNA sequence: TGTGCCAGCAGCCAAGATACCGGGACCGAGGGAAACACCATATATTTT.

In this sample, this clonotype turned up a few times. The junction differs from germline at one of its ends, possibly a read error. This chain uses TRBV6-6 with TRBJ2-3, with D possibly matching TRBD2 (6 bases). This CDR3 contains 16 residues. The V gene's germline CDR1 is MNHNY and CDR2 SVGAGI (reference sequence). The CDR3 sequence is CACSWGGASSTDTQYF. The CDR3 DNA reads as TGTGCCTGCAGCTGGGGAGGAGCTTCTAGCACAGATACGCAGTATTTT.

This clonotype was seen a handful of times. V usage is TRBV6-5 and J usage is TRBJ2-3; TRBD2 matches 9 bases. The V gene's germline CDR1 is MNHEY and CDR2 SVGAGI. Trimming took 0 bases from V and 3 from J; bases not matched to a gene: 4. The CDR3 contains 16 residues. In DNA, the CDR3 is TGTGCCAGCAGTTACTCGGCGGGGGGGCTGACAGATACGCAGTATTTT. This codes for CASSYSAGGLTDTQYF.

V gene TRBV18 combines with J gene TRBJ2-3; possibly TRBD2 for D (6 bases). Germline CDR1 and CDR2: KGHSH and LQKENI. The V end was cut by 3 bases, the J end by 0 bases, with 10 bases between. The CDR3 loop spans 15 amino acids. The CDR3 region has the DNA TGTGCCAGCTCACCTGGCGGGGTTAGCACAGATACGCAGTATTTT. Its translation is CASSPGGVSTDTQYF.

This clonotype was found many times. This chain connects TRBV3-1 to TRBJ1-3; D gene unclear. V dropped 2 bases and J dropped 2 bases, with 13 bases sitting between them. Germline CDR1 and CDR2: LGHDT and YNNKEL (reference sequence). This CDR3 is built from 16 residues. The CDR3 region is CASSQPLFEAGNTIYF. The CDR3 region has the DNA TGTGCCAGCAGCCAACCCCTCTTTGAGGCTGGAAACACCATATATTTT. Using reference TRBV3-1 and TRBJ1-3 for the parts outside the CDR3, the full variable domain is DTAVSQTPKYLVTQMGNDKSIKCEQNLGHDTMYWYKQDSKKFLKIMFSYNNKELIINETVPNRFSPKSPDKAHLNLHINSLELGDSAVYFCASSQPLFEAGNTIYFGEGSWLTVV.

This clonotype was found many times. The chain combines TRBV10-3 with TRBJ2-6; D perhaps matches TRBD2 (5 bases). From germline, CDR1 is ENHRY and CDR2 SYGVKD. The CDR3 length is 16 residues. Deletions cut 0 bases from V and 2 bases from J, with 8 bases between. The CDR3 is CAISESIGTGANVLTF. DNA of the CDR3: TGTGCCATCAGTGAGTCGATCGGGACTGGGGCCAACGTCCTGACTTTC.

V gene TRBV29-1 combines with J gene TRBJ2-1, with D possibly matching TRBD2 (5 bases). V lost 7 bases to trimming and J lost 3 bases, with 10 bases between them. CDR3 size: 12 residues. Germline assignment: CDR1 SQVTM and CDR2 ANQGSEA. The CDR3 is CSARGLYNEQFF. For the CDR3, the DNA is TGCAGCGCGAGAGGGCTCTACAATGAGCAGTTCTTC.

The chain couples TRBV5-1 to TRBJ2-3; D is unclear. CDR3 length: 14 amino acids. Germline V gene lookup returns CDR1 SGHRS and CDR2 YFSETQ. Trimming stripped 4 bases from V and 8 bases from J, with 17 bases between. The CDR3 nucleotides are TGCGCCAGCAGCCGAACAGAGGCCTCACGTACGCAGTATTTT. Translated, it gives CASSRTEASRTQYF.

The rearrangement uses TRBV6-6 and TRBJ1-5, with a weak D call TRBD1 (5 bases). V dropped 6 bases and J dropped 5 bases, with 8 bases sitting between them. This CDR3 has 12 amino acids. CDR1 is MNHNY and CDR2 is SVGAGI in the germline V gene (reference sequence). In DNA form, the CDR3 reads TGTGCCAGCAGCAAGGGGTATCAGCCCCAGCATTTT. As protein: CASSKGYQPQHF.